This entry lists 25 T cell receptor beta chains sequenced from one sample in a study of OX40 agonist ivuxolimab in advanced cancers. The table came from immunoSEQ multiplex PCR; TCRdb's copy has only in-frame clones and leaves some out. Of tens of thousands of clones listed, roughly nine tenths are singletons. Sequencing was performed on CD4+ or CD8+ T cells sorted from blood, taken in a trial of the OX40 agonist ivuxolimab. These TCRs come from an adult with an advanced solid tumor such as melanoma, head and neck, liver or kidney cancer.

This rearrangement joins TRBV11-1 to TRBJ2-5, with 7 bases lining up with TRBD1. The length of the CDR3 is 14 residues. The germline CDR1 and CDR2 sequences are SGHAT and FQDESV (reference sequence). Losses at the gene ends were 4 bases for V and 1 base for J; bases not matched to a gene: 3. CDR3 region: CASSSRQGQETQYF. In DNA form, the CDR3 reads TGTGCCAGCAGCTCGAGACAGGGCCAAGAGACCCAGTACTTC.

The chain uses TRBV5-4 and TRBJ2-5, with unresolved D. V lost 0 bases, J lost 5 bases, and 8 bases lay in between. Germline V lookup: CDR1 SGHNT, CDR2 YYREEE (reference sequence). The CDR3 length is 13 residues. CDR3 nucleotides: TGTGCCAGCAGCTTGGGGTCGGGTGAGACCCAGTACTTC. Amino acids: CASSLGSGETQYF.

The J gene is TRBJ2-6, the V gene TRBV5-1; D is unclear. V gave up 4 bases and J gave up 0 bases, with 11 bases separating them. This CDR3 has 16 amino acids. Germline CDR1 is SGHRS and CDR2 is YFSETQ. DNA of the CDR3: TGCGCCAGCAGCCCGTCGGGCGGCTCTGGGGCCAACGTCCTGACTTTC. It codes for CASSPSGGSGANVLTF.

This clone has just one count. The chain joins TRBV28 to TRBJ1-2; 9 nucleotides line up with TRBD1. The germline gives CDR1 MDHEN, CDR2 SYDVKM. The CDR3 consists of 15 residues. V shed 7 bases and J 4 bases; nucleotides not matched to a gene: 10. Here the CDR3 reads CASILGRDRAYGYTF. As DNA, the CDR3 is TGTGCCAGCATCCTCGGCCGGGACAGGGCCTATGGCTACACCTTC.

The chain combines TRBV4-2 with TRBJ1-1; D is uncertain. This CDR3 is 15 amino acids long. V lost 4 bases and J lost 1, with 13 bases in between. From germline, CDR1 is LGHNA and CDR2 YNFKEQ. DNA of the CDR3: TGTGCCAGCAGCCCCTCGACATGGGGGAACACTGAAGCTTTCTTT. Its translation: CASSPSTWGNTEAFF.

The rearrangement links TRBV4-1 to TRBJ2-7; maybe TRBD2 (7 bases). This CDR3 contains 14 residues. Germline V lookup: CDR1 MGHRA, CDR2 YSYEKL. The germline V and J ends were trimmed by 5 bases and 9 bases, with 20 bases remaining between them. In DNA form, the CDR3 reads TGCGCCAGCAGCGTTTCGGGGGGCATGGTTGGGCAGTACTTC. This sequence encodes CASSVSGGMVGQYF.

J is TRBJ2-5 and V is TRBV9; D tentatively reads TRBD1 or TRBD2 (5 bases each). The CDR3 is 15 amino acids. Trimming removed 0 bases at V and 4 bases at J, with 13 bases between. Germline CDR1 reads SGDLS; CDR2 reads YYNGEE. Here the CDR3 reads CASSVEGTGGETQYF. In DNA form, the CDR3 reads TGTGCCAGCAGCGTAGAGGGGACCGGCGGAGAGACCCAGTACTTC.

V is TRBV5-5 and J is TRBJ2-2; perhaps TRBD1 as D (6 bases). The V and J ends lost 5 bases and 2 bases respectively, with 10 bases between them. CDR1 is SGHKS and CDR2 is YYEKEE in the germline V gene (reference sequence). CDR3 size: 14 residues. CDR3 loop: CASRGDTNTGELFF. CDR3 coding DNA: TGTGCCAGCAGGGGGGACACCAACACCGGGGAGCTGTTTTTT.

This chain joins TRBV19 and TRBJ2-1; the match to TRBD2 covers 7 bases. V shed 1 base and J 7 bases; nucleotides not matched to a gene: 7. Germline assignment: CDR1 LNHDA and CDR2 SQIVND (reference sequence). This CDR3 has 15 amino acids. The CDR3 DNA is TGTGCCAGTAGTATAGGGCGGGAGTTTCGGAATGAGCAGTTCTTC. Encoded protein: CASSIGREFRNEQFF.

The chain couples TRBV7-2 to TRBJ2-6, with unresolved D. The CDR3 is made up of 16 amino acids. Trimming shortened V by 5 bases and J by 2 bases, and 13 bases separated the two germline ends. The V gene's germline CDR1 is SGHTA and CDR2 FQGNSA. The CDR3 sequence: CASSKSVGAGANVLTF. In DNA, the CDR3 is TGTGCCAGCAGCAAAAGCGTTGGTGCTGGGGCCAACGTCCTGACTTTC.

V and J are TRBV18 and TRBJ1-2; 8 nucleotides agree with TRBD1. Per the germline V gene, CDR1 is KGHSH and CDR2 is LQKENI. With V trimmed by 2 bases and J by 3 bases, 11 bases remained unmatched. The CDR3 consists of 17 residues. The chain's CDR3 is CASSPMGETGADYGYTF. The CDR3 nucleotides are TGTGCCAGCTCACCAATGGGGGAGACAGGGGCAGACTATGGCTACACCTTC.

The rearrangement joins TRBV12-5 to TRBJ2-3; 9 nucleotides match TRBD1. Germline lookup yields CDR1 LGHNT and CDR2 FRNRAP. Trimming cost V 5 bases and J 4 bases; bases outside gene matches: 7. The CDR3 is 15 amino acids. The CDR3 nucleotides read TGTGCTAGTGGTATCGGACAGGGGAGGTCAGATACGCAGTATTTT. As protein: CASGIGQGRSDTQYF. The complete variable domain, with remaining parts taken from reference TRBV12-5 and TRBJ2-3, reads DARVTQTPRHKVTEMGQEVTMRCQPILGHNTVFWYRQTMMQGLELLAYFRNRAPLDDSGMPKDRFSAEMPDATLATLKIQPSEPRDSAVYFCASGIGQGRSDTQYFGPGTRLTVL.

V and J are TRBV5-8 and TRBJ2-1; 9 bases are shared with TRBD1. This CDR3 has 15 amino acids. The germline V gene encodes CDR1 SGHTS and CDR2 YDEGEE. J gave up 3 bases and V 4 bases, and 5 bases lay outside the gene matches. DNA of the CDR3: TGTGCCAGCAGCACCGGGACAGGGTTCTACAATGAGCAGTTCTTC. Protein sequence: CASSTGTGFYNEQFF. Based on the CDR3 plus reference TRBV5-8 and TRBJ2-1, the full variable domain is EAGVTQSPTHLIKTRGQQATLRCSPISGHTSVYWYQQALGLGLQFLLWYDEGEERNRGNFPPRFSGRQFPNYSSELNVNALELEDSALYLCASSTGTGFYNEQFFGPGTRLTVL.

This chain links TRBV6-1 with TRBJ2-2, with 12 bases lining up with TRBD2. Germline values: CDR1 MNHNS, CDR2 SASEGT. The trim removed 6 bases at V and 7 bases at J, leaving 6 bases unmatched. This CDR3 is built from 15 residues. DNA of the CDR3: TGTGCCAGCAGGGCTAGCGGGAGGGACCTCGGGGAGCTGTTTTTT. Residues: CASRASGRDLGELFF.

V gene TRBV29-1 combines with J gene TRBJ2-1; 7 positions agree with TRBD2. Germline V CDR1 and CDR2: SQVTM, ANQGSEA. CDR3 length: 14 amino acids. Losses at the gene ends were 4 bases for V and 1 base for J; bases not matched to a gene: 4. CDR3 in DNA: TGCAGCGTTGCGGGGGGAACGTCCTACAATGAGCAGTTCTTC. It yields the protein CSVAGGTSYNEQFF.

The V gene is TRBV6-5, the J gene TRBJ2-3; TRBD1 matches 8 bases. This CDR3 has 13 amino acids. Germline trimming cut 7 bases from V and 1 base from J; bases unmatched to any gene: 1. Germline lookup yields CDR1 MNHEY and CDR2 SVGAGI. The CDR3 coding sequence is TGTGCCAGCATGACAGGGGGCACAGATACGCAGTATTTT. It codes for CASMTGGTDTQYF.

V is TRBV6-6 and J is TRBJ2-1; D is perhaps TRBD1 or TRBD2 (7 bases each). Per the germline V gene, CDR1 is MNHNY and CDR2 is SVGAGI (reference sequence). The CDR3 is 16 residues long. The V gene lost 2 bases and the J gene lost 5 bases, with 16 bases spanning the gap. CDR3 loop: CASSYPGRGLNNEQFF. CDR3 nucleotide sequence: TGTGCCAGCAGTTACCCAGGGAGGGGGCTGAACAATGAGCAGTTCTTC.

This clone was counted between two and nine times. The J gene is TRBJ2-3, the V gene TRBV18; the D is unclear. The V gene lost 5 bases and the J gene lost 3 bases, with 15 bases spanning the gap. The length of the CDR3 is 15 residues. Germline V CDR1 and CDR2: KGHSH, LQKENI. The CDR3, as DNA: TGTGCCAGCTCAGCCCTTTTGGTAGGGACAGATACGCAGTATTTT. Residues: CASSALLVGTDTQYF.

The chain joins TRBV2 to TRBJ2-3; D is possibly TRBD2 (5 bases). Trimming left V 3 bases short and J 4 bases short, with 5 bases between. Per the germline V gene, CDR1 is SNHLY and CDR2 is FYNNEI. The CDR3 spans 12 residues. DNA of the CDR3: TGTGCCAGCAGTGAGAGGGCAGATACGCAGTATTTT. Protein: CASSERADTQYF.

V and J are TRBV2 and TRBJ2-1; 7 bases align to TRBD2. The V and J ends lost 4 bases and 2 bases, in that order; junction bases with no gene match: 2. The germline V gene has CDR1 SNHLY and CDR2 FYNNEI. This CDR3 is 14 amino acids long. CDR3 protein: CASSVGGAYNEQFF. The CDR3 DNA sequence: TGTGCCAGCAGTGTGGGGGGGGCCTACAATGAGCAGTTCTTC. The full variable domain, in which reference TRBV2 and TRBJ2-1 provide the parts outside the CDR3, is EPEVTQTPSHQVTQMGQEVILRCVPISNHLYFYWYRQILGQKVEFLVSFYNNEISEKSEIFDDQFSVERPDGSNFTLKIRSTKLEDSAMYFCASSVGGAYNEQFFGPGTRLTVL.

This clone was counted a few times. The CDR3 protein is CSDPDRGRRKNEQFF. CDR3 sequence (DNA): TGCAGCGACCCGGACAGGGGAAGGAGGAAAAATGAGCAGTTCTTC. The V call is TRBV29-1, the J call TRBJ2-1; 9 bases line up with TRBD1. The CDR3 is 15 residues long. Germline trimming cut 7 bases from V and 7 bases from J; bases unmatched to any gene: 14. Germline values: CDR1 SQVTM, CDR2 ANQGSEA.

The CDR3 sequence: CSVDGAGGYNEQFF. Written as DNA, the CDR3 is TGCAGCGTTGATGGGGCAGGGGGCTACAATGAGCAGTTCTTC. The chain couples TRBV29-1 to TRBJ2-1; 7 bases agree with TRBD1. Per germline, CDR1 SQVTM and CDR2 ANQGSEA. Unmatched junction bases numbered 5, after V lost 3 bases and J lost 3 bases. This CDR3 contains 14 residues.

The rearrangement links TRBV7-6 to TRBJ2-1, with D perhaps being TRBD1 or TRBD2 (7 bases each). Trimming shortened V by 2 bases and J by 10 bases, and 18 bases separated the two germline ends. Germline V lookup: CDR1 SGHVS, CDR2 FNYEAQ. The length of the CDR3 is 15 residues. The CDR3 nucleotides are TGTGCCAGCAGCTTACCTAGGGAGGGGGCTAACGAGCAGTTCTTC. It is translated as CASSLPREGANEQFF. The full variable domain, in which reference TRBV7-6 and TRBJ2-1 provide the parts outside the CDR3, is GAGVSQSPRYKVTKRGQDVALRCDPISGHVSLYWYRQALGQGPEFLTYFNYEAQQDKSGLPNDRFSAERPEGSISTLTIQRTEQRDSAMYRCASSLPREGANEQFFGPGTRLTVL.

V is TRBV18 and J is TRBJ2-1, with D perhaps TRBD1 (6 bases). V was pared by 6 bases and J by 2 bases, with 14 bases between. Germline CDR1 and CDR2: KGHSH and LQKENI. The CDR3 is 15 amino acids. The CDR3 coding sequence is TGTGCCAGCTCCCAGTCCAGGGGCGCCTACAATGAGCAGTTCTTC. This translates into CASSQSRGAYNEQFF.

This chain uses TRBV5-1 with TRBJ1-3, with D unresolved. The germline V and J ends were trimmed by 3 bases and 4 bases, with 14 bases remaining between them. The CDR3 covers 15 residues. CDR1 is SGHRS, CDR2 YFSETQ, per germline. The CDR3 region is CASSSDVARGNTIYF. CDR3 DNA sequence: TGCGCCAGCAGCTCGGACGTCGCGCGGGGAAACACCATATATTTT. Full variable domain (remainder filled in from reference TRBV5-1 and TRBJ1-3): KAGVTQTPRYLIKTRGQQVTLSCSPISGHRSVSWYQQTPGQGLQFLFEYFSETQRNKGNFPGRFSGRQFSNSRSEMNVSTLELGDSALYLCASSSDVARGNTIYFGEGSWLTVV.